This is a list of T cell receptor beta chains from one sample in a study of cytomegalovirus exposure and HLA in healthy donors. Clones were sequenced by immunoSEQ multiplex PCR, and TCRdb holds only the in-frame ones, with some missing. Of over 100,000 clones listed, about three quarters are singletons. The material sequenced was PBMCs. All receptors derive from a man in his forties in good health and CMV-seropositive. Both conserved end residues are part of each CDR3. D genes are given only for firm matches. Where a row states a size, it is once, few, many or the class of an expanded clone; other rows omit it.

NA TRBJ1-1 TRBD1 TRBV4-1 TGCGCCAGCAGCCCCATGGCCACAGGGGCGCGGGGCATGAACACTGAAGCTTTCTTT CASSPMATGARGMNTEAFF
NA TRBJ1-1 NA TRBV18 TGTGCCAGCTCAATTCAGGGCACTGAAGCTTTCTTT CASSIQGTEAFF
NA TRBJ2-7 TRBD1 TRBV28 TGTGCCAGCATGTCGTTGGACAGGGCGGAGCAGTACTTC CASMSLDRAEQYF
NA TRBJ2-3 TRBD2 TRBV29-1 TGCAGCGTGGGACTACACACAGATACGCAGTATTTT CSVGLHTDTQYF
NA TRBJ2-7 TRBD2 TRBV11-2 TGTGCCAGCAGCTTAGGAGGGCTAGCGGGCGCTCAAGGGTACGAGCAGTACTTC CASSLGGLAGAQGYEQYF
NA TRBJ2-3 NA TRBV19 TGTGCCAGTACCCATGGGAGTGTGTTGGCGACTCGCACAGATACGCAGTATTTT CASTHGSVLATRTDTQYF
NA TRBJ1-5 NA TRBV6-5 TGTGCCAGCAGTGCGAGGGGGGGAGATCAGCCCCAGCATTTT CASSARGGDQPQHF
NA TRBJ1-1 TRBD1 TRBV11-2 TGTGCCAGCAGCGATCAGGGGGCCGGGACTGAAGCTTTCTTT CASSDQGAGTEAFF
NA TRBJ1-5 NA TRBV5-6 TGTGCCAGCAGCTTGACAGGCTATAGCAATCAGCCCCAGCATTTT CASSLTGYSNQPQHF
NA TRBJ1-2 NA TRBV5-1 TGCGCCAGCAGCTTGGAACAGTCTAACTATGGCTACACCTTC CASSLEQSNYGYTF
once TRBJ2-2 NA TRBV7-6 TGTGCCAGCAGCTTAGAAGTTGGGGGCGCGAACACCGGGGAGCTGTTTTTT CASSLEVGGANTGELFF
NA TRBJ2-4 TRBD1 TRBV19 TGTGCCAGTAGTGACGGACAGGGAAACATTCAGTACTTC CASSDGQGNIQYF
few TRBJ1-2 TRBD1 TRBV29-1 TGCAGCGTTGAGTCAGGCAGGGGGCAGTATGGCTACACCTTC CSVESGRGQYGYTF
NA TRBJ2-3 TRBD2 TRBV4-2 TGTGCCAGCAGCCAAGGGGCAGGCGGGGGGGATACGGATACGCAGTATTTT CASSQGAGGGDTDTQYF
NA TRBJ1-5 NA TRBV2 TGTGCCAGCAGGCTGACAGGAAGGGATCAGCCCCAGCATTTT CASRLTGRDQPQHF
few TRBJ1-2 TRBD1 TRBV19 TGTGCCAGTAGACAACAGGGGCTAGATGGCTACACCTTC CASRQQGLDGYTF
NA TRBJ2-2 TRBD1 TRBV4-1 TGCGCCAGCAGCCAAAGTGATGGACAGGGGAGAACCGGGGAGCTGTTTTTT CASSQSDGQGRTGELFF
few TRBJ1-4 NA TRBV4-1 TGCGCCAGCAGCCAAGGCCTGCGTGGTAATGAAAAACTGTTTTTT CASSQGLRGNEKLFF
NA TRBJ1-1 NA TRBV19 TGTGCCAGTAGTATAATGGGGACATCTGTCCCTGAAGCTTTCTTT CASSIMGTSVPEAFF
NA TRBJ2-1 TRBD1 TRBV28 TGTGCCAGCAGCTACTGGACAGGGGTCAATGAGCAGTTCTTC CASSYWTGVNEQFF
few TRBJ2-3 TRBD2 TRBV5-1 TGCGCCACAAGCGGGGAGGATCCCAGGGATACGCAGTATTTT CATSGEDPRDTQYF
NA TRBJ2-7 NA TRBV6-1 TGTGCCAGCAGCCACCGAACCGGCTCCTACGAGCAGTACTTC CASSHRTGSYEQYF
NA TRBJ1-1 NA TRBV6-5 TGTGCCAGCAGTTCCCAACCCGGGGGCACTGAAGCTTTCTTT CASSSQPGGTEAFF
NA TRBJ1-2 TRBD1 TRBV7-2 TGTGCCAGCAGCTTGACAGGGATTGATGGCTACACCTTC CASSLTGIDGYTF
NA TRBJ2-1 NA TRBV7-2 TGTGCCAGCAGCTTAGATCGGGTCTCCTACAATGAGCAGTTCTTC CASSLDRVSYNEQFF
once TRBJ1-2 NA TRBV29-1 TGCAGCGTCGAGCACAGGGTTCGATTGGACTATGGCTACACCTTC CSVEHRVRLDYGYTF
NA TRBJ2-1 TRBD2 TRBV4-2 TGTGCCAGCAGCCAAGAGGGGACTAGCGGTTACAATGAGCAGTTCTTC CASSQEGTSGYNEQFF
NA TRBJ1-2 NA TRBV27 TGTGCCAGCAGTTTTGGGAGTACTAACTATGGCTACACCTTC CASSFGSTNYGYTF
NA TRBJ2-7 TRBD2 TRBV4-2 TGTGCCAGCAGCCAAGGAGGCGGGAGCTCCTACGAGCAGTACTTC CASSQGGGSSYEQYF
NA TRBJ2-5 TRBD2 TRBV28 TGTGCCAGCAGTCGAACAGAGGGGGCGGTGGGACTAGCGGGGGTTAGGGAGACCCAGTACTTC CASSRTEGAVGLAGVRETQYF
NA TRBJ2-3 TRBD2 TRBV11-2 TGTGCCAGCAGCTTGACTAGCGGGGCCCTCGATACGCAGTATTTT CASSLTSGALDTQYF
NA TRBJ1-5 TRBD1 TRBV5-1 TGCGCCAGCAGCCTGAGGTCAGGGGGCGGTCAGCCCCAGCATTTT CASSLRSGGGQPQHF
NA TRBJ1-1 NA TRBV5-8 TGTGCCAGCAGCTTCTCAGGGAACACTGAAGCTTTCTTT CASSFSGNTEAFF
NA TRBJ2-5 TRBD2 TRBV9 TGTGCCAGCAGCGCAAAAGGGGCTAGCGGGAGGTCGGAGACCCAGTACTTC CASSAKGASGRSETQYF
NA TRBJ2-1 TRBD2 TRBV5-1 TGCGCCAGCAGTACAAGCGGGGGTTCCTACAATGAGCAGTTCTTC CASSTSGGSYNEQFF